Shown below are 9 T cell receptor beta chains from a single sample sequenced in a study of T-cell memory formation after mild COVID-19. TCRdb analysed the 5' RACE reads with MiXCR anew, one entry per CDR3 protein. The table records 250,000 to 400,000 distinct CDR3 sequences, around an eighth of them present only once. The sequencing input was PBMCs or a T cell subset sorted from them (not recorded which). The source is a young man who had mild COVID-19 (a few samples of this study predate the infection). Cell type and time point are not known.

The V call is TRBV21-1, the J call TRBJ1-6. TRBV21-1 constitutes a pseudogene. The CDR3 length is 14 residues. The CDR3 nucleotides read TGTGCCAGCAGCAAAGGGGCAGCCGCCGCATCCCTCCACTTT. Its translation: CASSKGAAAASLHF.

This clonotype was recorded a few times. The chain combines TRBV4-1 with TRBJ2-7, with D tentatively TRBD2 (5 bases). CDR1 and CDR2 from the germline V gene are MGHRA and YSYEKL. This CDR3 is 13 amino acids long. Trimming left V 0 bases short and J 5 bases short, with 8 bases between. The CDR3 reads CASSQDRGHEQYV. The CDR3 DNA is TGCGCCAGCAGCCAAGACCGCGGGCACGAGCAGTACGTC.

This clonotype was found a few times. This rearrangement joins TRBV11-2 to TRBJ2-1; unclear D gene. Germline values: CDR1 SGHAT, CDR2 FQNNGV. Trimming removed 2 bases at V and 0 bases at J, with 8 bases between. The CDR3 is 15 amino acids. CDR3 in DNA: TGTGCCAGCAGCTTACCCGAGAGCTCCTACAATGAGCAGTTCTTC. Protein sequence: CASSLPESSYNEQFF.

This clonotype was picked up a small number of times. CDR3 bases: TGCAGTGCTAGGGCGCCAGGGAGCTCCTACGAGCAGTACTTC. Residues: CSARAPGSSYEQYF. J is TRBJ2-7 and V is TRBV20-1, with D perhaps being TRBD1 or TRBD2 (5 bases each). Germline lookup yields CDR1 DFQATT and CDR2 SNEGSKA (reference sequence). The CDR3 runs 14 residues. V shed 3 bases and J shed 0 bases, with 12 bases lying between them.

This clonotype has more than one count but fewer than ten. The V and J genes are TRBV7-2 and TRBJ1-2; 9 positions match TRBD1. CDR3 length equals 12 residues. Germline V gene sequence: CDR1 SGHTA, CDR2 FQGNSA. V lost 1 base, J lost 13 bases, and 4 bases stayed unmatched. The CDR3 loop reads CASSLVGTGCTF. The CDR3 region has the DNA TGTGCCAGCAGCTTAGTCGGGACAGGGTGCACCTTC. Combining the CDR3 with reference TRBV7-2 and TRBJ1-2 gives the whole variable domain GAGVSQSPSNKVTEKGKDVELRCDPISGHTALYWYRQSLGQGLEFLIYFQGNSAPDKSGLPSDRFSAERTGGSVSTLTIQRTQQEDSAVYLCASSLVGTGCTFGSGTRLTVV.

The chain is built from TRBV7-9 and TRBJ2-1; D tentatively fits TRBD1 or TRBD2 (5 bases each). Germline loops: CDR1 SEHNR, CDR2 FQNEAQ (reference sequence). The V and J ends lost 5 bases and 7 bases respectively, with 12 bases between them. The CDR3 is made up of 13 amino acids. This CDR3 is CASSQGPRNEQFF. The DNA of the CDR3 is TGTGCCAGCAGCCAGGGACCACGTAATGAGCAGTTCTTC.

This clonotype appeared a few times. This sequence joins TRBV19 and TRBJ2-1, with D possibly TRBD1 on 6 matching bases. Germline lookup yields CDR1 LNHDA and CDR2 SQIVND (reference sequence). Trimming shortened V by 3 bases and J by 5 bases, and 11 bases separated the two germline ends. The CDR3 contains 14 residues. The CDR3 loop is CASSIAQGNNEQFF. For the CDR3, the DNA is TGTGCCAGTAGTATTGCACAGGGAAACAATGAGCAGTTCTTC.

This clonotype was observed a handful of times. CDR3 bases: TGTGCCAGCTCCTGGGGACAGTCTTCTGGATATGGCTACACCTTC. It translates to CASSWGQSSGYGYTF. The V and J genes are TRBV12-3 or TRBV12-4 and TRBJ1-2; 7 bases fit TRBD1. Trimming removed 8 bases from V and 5 bases from J; junction bases left unmatched: 14. CDR3 length equals 15 residues.

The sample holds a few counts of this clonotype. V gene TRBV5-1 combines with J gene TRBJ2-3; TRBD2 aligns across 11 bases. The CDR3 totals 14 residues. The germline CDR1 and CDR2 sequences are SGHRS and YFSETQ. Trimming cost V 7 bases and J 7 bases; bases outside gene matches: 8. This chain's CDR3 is CASCVAGGQNTQYF. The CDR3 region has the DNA TGCGCCAGCTGCGTAGCGGGGGGGCAAAATACGCAGTATTTT. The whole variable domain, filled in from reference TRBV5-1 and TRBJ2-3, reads KAGVTQTPRYLIKTRGQQVTLSCSPISGHRSVSWYQQTPGQGLQFLFEYFSETQRNKGNFPGRFSGRQFSNSRSEMNVSTLELGDSALYLCASCVAGGQNTQYFGPGTRLTVL.